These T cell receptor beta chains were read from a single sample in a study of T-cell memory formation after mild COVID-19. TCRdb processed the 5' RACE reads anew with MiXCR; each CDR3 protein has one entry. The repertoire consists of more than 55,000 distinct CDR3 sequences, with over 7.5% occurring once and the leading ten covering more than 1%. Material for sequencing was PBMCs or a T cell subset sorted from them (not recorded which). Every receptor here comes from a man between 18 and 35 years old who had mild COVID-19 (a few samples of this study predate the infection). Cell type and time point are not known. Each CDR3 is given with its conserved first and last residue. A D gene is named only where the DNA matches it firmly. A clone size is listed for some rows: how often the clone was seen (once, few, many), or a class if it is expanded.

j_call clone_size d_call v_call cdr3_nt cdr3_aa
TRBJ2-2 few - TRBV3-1 TGTGCCAGCAGCCAAGGTAGTGGCACCGGGGAGCTGTTTTTT CASSQGSGTGELFF
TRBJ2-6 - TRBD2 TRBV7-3 TGTGCCAGCAGCTCGGGTGCCGGGAGGACTGGGGCCAACGTCCTGACTTTC CASSSGAGRTGANVLTF
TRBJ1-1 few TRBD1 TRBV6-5 TGTGCCAGCAGTTACTCCGGGACAGGGTCCACTGAAGCTTTCTTT CASSYSGTGSTEAFF
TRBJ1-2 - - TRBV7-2 TGTGCCAGCAGCTTAGTTCTAGGGGGTTATGGCTACACCTTC CASSLVLGGYGYTF
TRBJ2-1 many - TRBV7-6 TGTGCCAGCAGGCCTGGGAATCGAAATGAGCAGTTCTTC CASRPGNRNEQFF
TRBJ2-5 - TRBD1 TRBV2 TGTGCCAGCACACAATCGACAGGGCTGGAGACCCAGTACTTC CASTQSTGLETQYF
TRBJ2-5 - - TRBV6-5 TGTGCCAGCACCAAAAACCAGGGGCAAGAGACCCAGTACTTC CASTKNQGQETQYF
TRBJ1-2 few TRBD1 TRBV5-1 TGCGCCAGCAGCTTGGTAGGGACAGAGACTAACTATGGCTACACCTTC CASSLVGTETNYGYTF
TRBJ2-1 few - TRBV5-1 TGCGCCAGCAGCTTGGCACTAGGCGACAATGAGCAGTTCTTC CASSLALGDNEQFF
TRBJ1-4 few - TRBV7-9 TGTGCCAGCCACGTAGGGGGTACAGCTAATGAAAAACTGTTTTTT CASHVGGTANEKLFF
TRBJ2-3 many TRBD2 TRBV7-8 TGTGCCAGCAGACACGAAGCGGGGGGAGGTGATACGCAGTATTTT CASRHEAGGGDTQYF
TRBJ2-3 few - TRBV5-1 TGCGCCAGCAGCTCCACCTTCGGGAGCACAGATACGCAGTATTTT CASSSTFGSTDTQYF
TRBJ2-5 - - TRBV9 TGTGCCAGCAGCGTAGCTGGGCAGACCCAAGAGACCCAGTACTTC CASSVAGQTQETQYF
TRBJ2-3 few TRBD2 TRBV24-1 TGTGCCACCAGTGATCCTCGGGCCAGGGAGGGACTCACAGATACGCAGTATTTT CATSDPRAREGLTDTQYF
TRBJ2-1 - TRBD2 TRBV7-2 TGTGCCAGCAGCCCCTTTGCGGGGGGCCTCAATGAGCAGTTCTTC CASSPFAGGLNEQFF
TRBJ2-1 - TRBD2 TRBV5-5 TGTGCCAGCAGCTTTGATCCGGGACTAGACCTGGGTGAGCAGTTCTTC CASSFDPGLDLGEQFF
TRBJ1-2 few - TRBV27 TGTGCCAGCAGTTTATTTGGACATGCCGTTTCTTATGGCTACACCTTC CASSLFGHAVSYGYTF
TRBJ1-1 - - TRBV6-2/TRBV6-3 TGTGCCAGCAGTTGGGGGGCCGGTGAAGCTTTCTTT CASSWGAGEAFF
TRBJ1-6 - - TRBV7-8 TGTGCCAGCAGCTTAGCAGGGTCACCCCTCCACTTT CASSLAGSPLHF
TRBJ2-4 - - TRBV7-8 TGTGCCAGCAGCTTAGGGCAGAAATGGAACATTCAGTACTTC CASSLGQKWNIQYF
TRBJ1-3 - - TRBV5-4 TGTGCCAGCAGCCTGGCAGGTGCCTCTGGAAACACCATATATTTT CASSLAGASGNTIYF
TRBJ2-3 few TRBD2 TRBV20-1 TGCAGTGCTACTGGACTAGCCTCCACAGATACGCAGTATTTT CSATGLASTDTQYF
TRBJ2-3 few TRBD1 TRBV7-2 TGTGCCAGCAGCTTGGGACAGAAAGATACGCAGTATTTT CASSLGQKDTQYF
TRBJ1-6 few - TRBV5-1 TGCGCCAGCACCCCTGACAGAAATTCACCCCTCCACTTT CASTPDRNSPLHF
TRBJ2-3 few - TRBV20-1 TGCAGTGCTGAGACAAACACAGATACGCAGTATTTT CSAETNTDTQYF
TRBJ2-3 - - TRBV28 TGTGCCAGCAGAAGCCTCCGGGATACGCAGTATTTT CASRSLRDTQYF
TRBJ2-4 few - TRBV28 TGTGCCAGCACCCTGCGGACGGTAGCCAAAAACATTCAGTACTTC CASTLRTVAKNIQYF
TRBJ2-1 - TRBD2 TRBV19 TGTGCCAGTAGTATGAGGAGGACTAGCGGGGGAGGTGTCAATGAGCAGTTCTTC CASSMRRTSGGGVNEQFF
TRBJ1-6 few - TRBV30 TGTGCCTGGAGTCTATGGTATAATTCACCCCTCCACTTT CAWSLWYNSPLHF
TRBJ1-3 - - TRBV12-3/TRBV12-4 TGTGCCAGCAGTTTATCAGGAAACACCATATATTTT CASSLSGNTIYF
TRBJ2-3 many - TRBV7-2 TGTGCCAGCAGCTTCCAGGGAGCCGATACGCAGTATTTT CASSFQGADTQYF
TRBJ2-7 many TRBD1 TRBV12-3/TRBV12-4 TGTGCCAGCAGTTTACGCCCGACAGGGTTCTCCTACGAGCAGTACTTC CASSLRPTGFSYEQYF
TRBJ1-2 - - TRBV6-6 TGTGCCAGCGCCACCCCCGGCAGGGCAACTGGCTACACCTTC CASATPGRATGYTF
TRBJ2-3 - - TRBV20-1 TGCAGTGCTAGGGGCGGCCCTGCGGCAGATACGCAGTATTTT CSARGGPAADTQYF
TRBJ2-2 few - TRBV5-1 TGCGCCAGCAGCTTGTCCTACGGGGGCACCGGGGAGCTGTTTTTT CASSLSYGGTGELFF
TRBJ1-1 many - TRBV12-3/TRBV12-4 TGTGCCAGCAGTTTTCAAGGGGCGCCCACTGAAGCTTTCTTT CASSFQGAPTEAFF
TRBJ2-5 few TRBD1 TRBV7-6 TGTGCCAGCAGCCTGGGGACGACAGGGGGCGGGAAGACCCAGTACTTC CASSLGTTGGGKTQYF
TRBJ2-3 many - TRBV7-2 TGTGCCAGCAGCTTTTCGCGTACGCAGTATTTT CASSFSRTQYF
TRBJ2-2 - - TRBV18 TGTGCCAGCTCACCCCGCAGGGGCGAAGAGGAGCTGTTTTTT CASSPRRGEEELFF
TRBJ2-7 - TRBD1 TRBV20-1 TGCAGTGCAGCCCCGGGACAGGGGACCTACGAGCAGTACTTC CSAAPGQGTYEQYF
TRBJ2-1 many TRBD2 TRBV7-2 TGTGCCAGCAGCTTAGAGCCGACTAGCCCCTACAATGAGCAGTTCTTC CASSLEPTSPYNEQFF
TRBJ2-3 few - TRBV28 TGTGCCAGCAGTTTTCTTTCGGGCACAGATATGCAGTATTTT CASSFLSGTDMQYF
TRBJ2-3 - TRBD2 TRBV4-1 TGCGCCAGCAGCCAAGAATGGGCTAGCGGGGGCACAGATACGCAGTATTTT CASSQEWASGGTDTQYF
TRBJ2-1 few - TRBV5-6 TGTGCCAGCAGCTTGCCGGCCACCTACAATGAGCAGTTCTTC CASSLPATYNEQFF
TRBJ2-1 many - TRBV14 TGTGCCAGCAGTTCGGGAGAAGGGTACGGTGAGCAGTTCTTC CASSSGEGYGEQFF
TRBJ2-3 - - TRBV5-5 TGTGCCAGCAGCTTGGCTGCGGGCTGGTCAGATACGCAGTATTTT CASSLAAGWSDTQYF
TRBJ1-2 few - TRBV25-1 TGTGCCAGCAGTGCCGCTTCATTTGGCTACACCTTC CASSAASFGYTF
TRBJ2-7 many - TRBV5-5 TGTGCCAGCAGCGTGGGGCTACACTACGAGCAGTACTTC CASSVGLHYEQYF
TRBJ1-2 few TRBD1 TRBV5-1 TGCGCCAGCAGCGGGGGACAGGGGTCGTGGGACTATGGCTACACCTTC CASSGGQGSWDYGYTF
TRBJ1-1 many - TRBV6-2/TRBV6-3 TGTGCCAGCAGTTACTGGGATTTCACTGAAGCTTTCTTT CASSYWDFTEAFF
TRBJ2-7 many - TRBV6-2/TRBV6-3 TGTGCCAGCACCGGACACCTCTACGAGCAGTACTTC CASTGHLYEQYF
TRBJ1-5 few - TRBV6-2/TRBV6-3 TGTGCCAGCAGTCGGGGGGCGGGTCAGCCCCAGCATTTT CASSRGAGQPQHF
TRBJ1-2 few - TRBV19 TGTGCCAGTACTCGAACAGGGCAGGAGATACATGGCTACACCTTC CASTRTGQEIHGYTF
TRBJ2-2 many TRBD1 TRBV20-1 TGCAGTGCTAGCGACAGGGGGGACACCGGGGAGCTGTTTTTT CSASDRGDTGELFF
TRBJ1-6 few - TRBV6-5 TGTGCCAGCAGTCCGACATCGGGGGTGAAACGGTCACCCCTCCACTTT CASSPTSGVKRSPLHF
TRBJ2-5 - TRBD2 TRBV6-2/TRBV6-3 TGTGCCAGCAGTGTAGCGGGGGGTCGGGGTGAGACCCAGTACTTC CASSVAGGRGETQYF
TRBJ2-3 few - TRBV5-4 TGTGCCAGCAGCTTGACGCCGAGAACCACAGATACGCAGTATTTT CASSLTPRTTDTQYF
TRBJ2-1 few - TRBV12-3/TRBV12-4 TGTGCCAGCACCCAAGGTGGCAGAGAGCAGTTCTTC CASTQGGREQFF